The table lists the clone carrying this T cell receptor beta chain with a count of one. Participants, roughly 18 to 89 years old, spanned fewer than 30 US areas. Donors were grouped by their self-reported clinical history. The table came from immunoSEQ multiplex PCR; TCRdb's copy has only in-frame clones and leaves some out. Here the sample spans roughly 250,000 clones, approximately 90% being singletons. These data originate in a study of blood T cell repertoires in COVID-19. Study-level background: Sites in the United States, Italy and Spain provided acute and convalescent COVID-19 samples. PBMCs, B-cell-depleted T cells, or T cells were the source of the cDNA or gDNA that made up the material.

The V gene's germline CDR1 is SGHVS and CDR2 FQNEAQ. Deletions cut 0 bases from V and 5 bases from J, with 10 bases between. The CDR3 runs 14 residues. This rearrangement joins TRBV7-8 to TRBJ1-1; no firm D call. The sample consisted of PBMCs or T cells enriched from blood (not recorded which). The sequence was collected from a man in his fifties who had been exposed to COVID-19. The CDR3 here is CASSLARESTEAFF. In DNA, the CDR3 is TGTGCCAGCAGCTTAGCGAGGGAATCGACTGAAGCTTTCTTT. The complete variable domain, with remaining parts taken from reference TRBV7-8 and TRBJ1-1, reads GAGVSQSPRYKVAKRGQDVALRCDPISGHVSLFWYQQALGQGPEFLTYFQNEAQLDKSGLPSDRFFAERPEGSVSTLKIQRTQQEDSAVYLCASSLARESTEAFFGQGTRLTVV.